Below, 3 T cell receptor beta chains from the same sample are listed, as sequenced in a study of tumor-infiltrating lymphocytes in oesophageal squamous cell carcinoma. Each CDR3 protein is one row after TCRdb ran MiXCR on the PCR reads. This sample has 15,000 to 19,000 distinct CDR3 sequences, with over 50% found just once. Sequencing was done on a sample of esophageal tumor tissue. These receptors all stem from a female donor with esophageal squamous cell carcinoma.

This rearrangement joins TRBV12-3 or TRBV12-4 to TRBJ1-4, with TRBD1 matching 8 bases. The trim removed 0 bases at V and 6 bases at J, leaving 6 bases unmatched. This CDR3 contains 16 residues. The CDR3 DNA sequence: TGTGCCAGCAGTTTAGCCCCGGGACAGGTGCATGAAAAACTGTTTTTT. Its translation is CASSLAPGQVHEKLFF.

This clonotype was counted at least ten times. The rearrangement uses TRBV28 and TRBJ1-4, with D hard to call. Trimming stripped 5 bases from V and 0 bases from J, with 16 bases between. Germline CDR1 and CDR2: MDHEN and SYDVKM. CDR3 length equals 17 residues. CDR3 in DNA: TGTGCCAGCAGTCCTCGGGCGGGAACGTCAACTAATGAAAAACTGTTTTTT. This gives the protein CASSPRAGTSTNEKLFF.

This clonotype is medium-sized within its sample. This chain links TRBV11-2 with TRBJ2-1; 8 bases line up with TRBD2. The germline V gene encodes CDR1 SGHAT and CDR2 FQNNGV. The CDR3 spans 17 residues. The V and J ends lost 4 bases and 0 bases, in that order; junction bases with no gene match: 8. The CDR3 coding sequence is TGTGCCAGCAGCTCACCGGAAACTAGCGGCTCCTACAATGAGCAGTTCTTC. It is translated as CASSSPETSGSYNEQFF.